Shown below are 24 T cell receptor beta chains from a single sample sequenced in a study of T cell responses to AZD1222 COVID-19 vaccine. Assay used: immunoSEQ multiplex PCR; TCRdb lists only in-frame clones, some missing. This sample has approximately 90,000 clones; more than 75% occur once, and the top ten carry around 3%. The source was peripheral blood, collected on day 0 of AZD1222 vaccination. The receptor set was obtained from an adult in good health.

The rearrangement links TRBV7-8 to TRBJ1-6; D gene unclear. Germline CDR1 is SGHVS and CDR2 is FQNEAQ. Trimming removed 5 bases from V and 7 bases from J, with 15 bases in between. The CDR3 runs 15 residues. CDR3 loop: CASSTSGLLNSPLHF. The CDR3 bases are TGTGCCAGCAGCACTAGCGGACTGCTAAATTCACCCCTCCACTTT.

The chain carries TRBV5-6 and TRBJ2-3; no clear D gene. The V end lost 1 base, the J end lost 4 bases, and 10 bases lay between the germline ends. The germline V gene encodes CDR1 SGHDT and CDR2 YYEEEE. The CDR3 length is 14 residues. CDR3 amino acids: CASSLSGSPDTQYF. The CDR3 nucleotides are TGTGCCAGCAGCTTGTCGGGTAGTCCAGATACGCAGTATTTT.

The chain employs TRBV2 and TRBJ2-2; D is possibly TRBD2 (5 bases). CDR1 and CDR2 from the germline V gene are SNHLY and FYNNEI. The CDR3 covers 13 residues. V lost 9 bases and J lost 6, with 14 bases in between. The CDR3 loop reads CARDSPVAGELFF. The CDR3 DNA reads TGTGCCAGGGACTCTCCGGTCGCCGGGGAGCTGTTTTTT.

J is TRBJ1-1 and V is TRBV19; D not certain. The V and J ends lost 3 bases and 4 bases respectively, with 12 bases between them. CDR1 is LNHDA and CDR2 is SQIVND in the germline V gene (reference sequence). CDR3 size: 14 residues. For the CDR3, the DNA is TGTGCCAGTAGTATTAGGGAGAGGAGCACTGAAGCTTTCTTT. Translating it yields CASSIRERSTEAFF.

The V and J genes are TRBV28 and TRBJ1-5, with D unclear. CDR3 length equals 11 residues. CDR1 is MDHEN, CDR2 SYDVKM, per germline. Trimming removed 8 bases at V and 7 bases at J, with 9 bases between. CDR3: CASATLQPQHF. DNA of the CDR3: TGTGCCAGCGCTACACTACAGCCCCAGCATTTT.

The rearrangement uses TRBV3-1 (or the pseudogene TRBV3-2) and TRBJ2-7, with 9 positions matching TRBD1. Germline V gene lookup returns CDR1 LGHDT and CDR2 YNNKEL (reference sequence). This CDR3 region has 15 residues. V lost 6 bases, J lost 0 bases, and 6 bases stayed unmatched. The CDR3 loop is CASSPGTGSSYEQYF. In DNA form, the CDR3 reads TGTGCCAGCAGTCCAGGGACAGGGAGCTCCTACGAGCAGTACTTC.

This clone was observed a few times. The chain couples TRBV27 to TRBJ2-1, with 9 positions matching TRBD2. The length of the CDR3 is 17 residues. Trimming removed 1 base from V and 8 bases from J; junction bases left unmatched: 12. CDR1 and CDR2 (germline): MNHEY, SMNVEV (reference sequence). Here the CDR3 reads CASSLYVSGSDPDEQFF. Written as DNA, the CDR3 is TGTGCCAGCAGTTTATACGTTAGCGGGAGTGATCCCGATGAGCAGTTCTTC.

The chain combines TRBV7-2 with TRBJ1-5, with D uncertain. Germline CDR1 and CDR2: SGHTA and FQGNSA. The CDR3 has 12 residues. Trimming took off 8 bases at V and 0 bases at J, with 5 bases between the two ends. The CDR3 nucleotides are TGTGCCAGCGGATATAGCAATCAGCCCCAGCATTTT. Encoded protein: CASGYSNQPQHF.

The CDR3 DNA follows: TGTGCCAGCAGCCCAACCGGGACAGGGGGCGGCGAGCAGTACTTC. Translation gives CASSPTGTGGGEQYF. V is TRBV7-3 and J is TRBJ2-7, with 12 nucleotides matching TRBD1. Losses at the gene ends were 5 bases for V and 6 bases for J; bases not matched to a gene: 8. Germline-derived CDR1 and CDR2 are SGHTA and FQGTGA. This CDR3 region has 15 residues.

The rearrangement joins TRBV28 to TRBJ2-7, with 7 positions matching TRBD1. Germline loops: CDR1 MDHEN, CDR2 SYDVKM. The CDR3 is made up of 15 amino acids. V lost 6 bases to trimming and J lost 4 bases; unmatched junction nucleotides: 12. CDR3 loop: CASRGQTSVIYEQYF. In nucleotides, the CDR3 is TGTGCCAGCAGGGGACAGACATCTGTAATTTACGAGCAGTACTTC.

The chain uses TRBV28 and TRBJ1-3, with a weak D call TRBD1 (6 bases). V lost 3 bases and J 4 bases, leaving 19 bases between the germline ends. Germline CDR1 MDHEN, CDR2 SYDVKM. The CDR3 runs to 17 residues. The CDR3 nucleotides read TGTGCCAGCAGTTTGGTAGCGGGGGGGCTCTTCGGAAACACCATATATTTT. Translating it yields CASSLVAGGLFGNTIYF.

The genes are TRBV5-1 and TRBJ1-2; the D is unclear. Per germline, CDR1 SGHRS and CDR2 YFSETQ. The CDR3 sequence is 11 residues long. The germline V and J ends were trimmed by 4 bases and 7 bases, with 8 bases remaining between them. CDR3 residues: CASSADFGYTF. The CDR3 nucleotides read TGCGCCAGCAGCGCCGACTTTGGCTACACCTTC.

The chain is built from TRBV9 and TRBJ1-1; 7 nucleotides agree with TRBD1. V gave up 4 bases and J gave up 5 bases; unmatched junction bases: 11. The CDR3 spans 15 residues. CDR1 is SGDLS, CDR2 YYNGEE, per germline. Here the CDR3 DNA reads TGTGCCAGCAGCTCCCGACAGGGAGGGGGGACTGAAGCTTTCTTT. Its translation is CASSSRQGGGTEAFF.

This clone was found once. The chain combines TRBV4-1 with TRBJ1-5, with D unclear. The germline gives CDR1 MGHRA, CDR2 YSYEKL. Trimming left V 1 base short and J 0 bases short, with 13 bases between. CDR3 size: 17 residues. Written as DNA, the CDR3 is TGCGCCAGCAGCCAAGTTCTTGCCGAGTATAGCAATCAGCCCCAGCATTTT. It is translated as CASSQVLAEYSNQPQHF.

V is TRBV15 and J is TRBJ2-7, with no clear D. This CDR3 spans 14 amino acids. In germline, CDR1 is LNHNV, CDR2 YYDKDF (reference sequence). V was shortened by 0 bases and J by 3 bases, with 9 bases between the two germline ends. CDR3 sequence: CATSRDAGGYEQYF. CDR3 in DNA: TGTGCCACCAGCAGAGATGCAGGTGGCTACGAGCAGTACTTC.

The V and J genes are TRBV25-1 and TRBJ2-2; D unclear. The germline V gene encodes CDR1 MGHDK and CDR2 SYGVNS. The germline V and J ends were trimmed by 8 bases and 6 bases, with 10 bases remaining between them. The length of the CDR3 is 12 residues. The CDR3 DNA follows: TGTGCCAGCTCCCAAGACCCCGGGGAGCTGTTTTTT. This codes for CASSQDPGELFF.

As concerns this clone: A read error is possible here, since a much larger clone lies one base away. The chain links TRBV6-5 to TRBJ2-1, with 7 bases identical to TRBD1. The germline gives CDR1 MNHEY, CDR2 SVGAGI. This CDR3 comprises 14 residues. Germline trimming cut 6 bases from V and 6 bases from J; bases unmatched to any gene: 8. CDR3 in DNA: TGTGCCAGCAGGCCCGGGACAGCAATCAATGAGCAGTTCTTC. This sequence encodes CASRPGTAINEQFF.

V usage is TRBV5-6 and J usage is TRBJ2-6; a possible D gene is TRBD1 (6 bases). There are 14 residues in the CDR3. V was shortened by 7 bases and J by 4 bases, with 12 bases between the two germline ends. The germline V gene encodes CDR1 SGHDT and CDR2 YYEEEE. The CDR3 bases are TGTGCCAGCGGACAGATCTCCGGGGCCAACGTCCTGACTTTC. This translates into CASGQISGANVLTF. Complete variable domain (other parts from reference TRBV5-6 and TRBJ2-6): DAGVTQSPTHLIKTRGQQVTLRCSPKSGHDTVSWYQQALGQGPQFIFQYYEEEERQRGNFPDRFSGHQFPNYSSELNVNALLLGDSALYLCASGQISGANVLTFGAGSRLTVL.

This chain uses TRBV7-9 with TRBJ2-7; possible D gene TRBD1, 6 bases. Germline CDR1 reads SEHNR; CDR2 reads FQNEAQ (reference sequence). The CDR3 consists of 18 residues. V was trimmed by 2 bases and J by 2 bases, leaving 22 bases between them. The CDR3 here is CASSLRGSDRFPTYEQYF. The CDR3, as DNA: TGTGCCAGCAGCTTACGGGGCTCCGACAGGTTCCCGACCTACGAGCAGTACTTC.

The chain couples TRBV5-1 to TRBJ2-1; TRBD2 is a possible D gene (5 bases). The CDR3 has 15 amino acids. From germline, CDR1 is SGHRS and CDR2 YFSETQ. V was cut by 5 bases and J by 2 bases, with 14 bases left in between. In nucleotides, the CDR3 is TGCGCCAGCAGTTTGTCCGGGGAAACCTACAATGAGCAGTTCTTC. Protein sequence: CASSLSGETYNEQFF.

This rearrangement joins TRBV9 to TRBJ2-1; 7 bases are shared with TRBD2. The CDR3 sequence is 14 residues long. V was clipped by 1 base and J by 5 bases; unmatched bases: 3. The germline CDR1 and CDR2 sequences are SGDLS and YYNGEE. CDR3 region: CASSVPAGNNEQFF. CDR3 DNA sequence: TGTGCCAGCAGCGTACCAGCGGGAAACAATGAGCAGTTCTTC.

This rearrangement joins TRBV3-1 (or the pseudogene TRBV3-2) to TRBJ2-1; the D gene is possibly TRBD2 (7 bases). This CDR3 comprises 17 residues. Per the germline V gene, CDR1 is LGHDT and CDR2 is YNNKEL (reference sequence). The V end was cut by 1 base, the J end by 1 base, with 14 bases between. In DNA, the CDR3 is TGTGCCAGCAGCCAAGTGGGGGGGCTAGGTTCCTACAATGAGCAGTTCTTC. Translated, it gives CASSQVGGLGSYNEQFF.

The CDR3: CASGLDPTGKAGELFF. CDR3 DNA: TGTGCTAGTGGTCTGGACCCTACAGGGAAGGCCGGGGAGCTGTTTTTT. The rearrangement uses TRBV12-5 and TRBJ2-2, with D perhaps TRBD1 (6 bases). The CDR3 sequence is 16 residues long. Germline V gene lookup returns CDR1 LGHNT and CDR2 FRNRAP. V lost 5 bases and J 6 bases, leaving 19 bases between the germline ends.

CDR3 sequence: CASSQVATGAYEQYF. The CDR3 nucleotides read TGCGCCAGCAGCCAAGTGGCGACAGGGGCCTACGAGCAGTACTTC. The rearrangement links TRBV4-1 to TRBJ2-7; 8 positions match TRBD1. Germline V gives CDR1 MGHRA, CDR2 YSYEKL. The CDR3 has 15 residues. Trimming at V came to 1 base and at J to 2 bases, leaving 4 bases not matched to a gene.